The 8 T cell receptor beta chains given below trace back to one sample, sequenced in a study of blood T cell repertoires in COVID-19. Profiling relied on immunoSEQ multiplex PCR, and the TCRdb table lists in-frame clones only, not all of them. Of about 150,000 clones listed, around 81% are singletons. The sequenced material came from peripheral blood. The receptors originated from a woman aged 50 to 60 with acute or convalescent COVID-19.

The chain employs TRBV6-5 and TRBJ2-5; D gene uncertain. In germline, CDR1 is MNHEY, CDR2 SVGAGI. V lost 0 bases, J lost 3 bases, and 5 bases lay in between. The CDR3 is made up of 13 amino acids. The CDR3 region has the DNA TGTGCCAGCAGTTACTCCGGAGAAGAGACCCAGTACTTC. It encodes CASSYSGEETQYF.

V is TRBV7-2 and J is TRBJ2-1, with no clear D. CDR1 is SGHTA, CDR2 FQGNSA, per germline. With 1 base removed from V and 5 bases from J, the gap between germline ends came to 18 bases. This CDR3 is built from 17 residues. The CDR3 bases are TGTGCCAGCAGCTTAGTGGCGACTCGTTTTACCAACAATGAGCAGTTCTTC. Encoded protein: CASSLVATRFTNNEQFF.

The rearrangement uses TRBV18 and TRBJ2-1, with TRBD2 matching 7 bases. J was trimmed by 0 bases and V by 0 bases; bases with no gene match: 8. CDR3 length equals 18 residues. Looked up from germline, CDR1 is KGHSH and CDR2 is LQKENI. The CDR3 reads CASSPPVGAGYSYNEQFF. CDR3 in DNA: TGTGCCAGCTCACCACCAGTGGGAGCGGGGTACTCCTACAATGAGCAGTTCTTC.

This clone appeared once. The rearrangement links TRBV7-2 to TRBJ1-2; TRBD1 aligns across 11 bases. The CDR3 is made up of 15 amino acids. Germline V lookup: CDR1 SGHTA, CDR2 FQGNSA. Unmatched junction bases numbered 4, after V lost 3 bases and J lost 4 bases. CDR3 region: CASSFGTGGAYGYTF. The CDR3 DNA sequence: TGTGCCAGCAGCTTCGGGACAGGGGGTGCCTATGGCTACACCTTC.

The chain recombines TRBV11-3 with TRBJ2-3, with D perhaps matching TRBD2 (6 bases). The V gene's germline CDR1 is SGHNT and CDR2 YENEEA. Deletions cut 6 bases from V and 2 bases from J, with 15 bases between. CDR3 length: 15 residues. The CDR3 sequence is CASSLGTFDTDTQYF. CDR3 DNA sequence: TGTGCCAGCAGTCTCGGGACTTTTGACACAGATACGCAGTATTTT.

The rearrangement joins TRBV7-2 to TRBJ1-5, with 9 bases aligning to TRBD1. The CDR3 length is 16 residues. CDR1 SGHTA and CDR2 FQGNSA come from the germline V gene. Trimming at V came to 6 bases and at J to 1 base, leaving 7 bases not matched to a gene. CDR3 protein: CASSYRGRASNQPQHF. The DNA of the CDR3 is TGTGCCAGCAGTTACAGGGGGCGGGCGAGCAATCAGCCCCAGCATTTT.

The rearrangement joins TRBV18 to TRBJ1-1; no clear D. Trimming removed 4 bases at V and 5 bases at J, with 11 bases between. The CDR3 has 13 residues. The germline CDR1 and CDR2 sequences are KGHSH and LQKENI. The CDR3 sequence: CASSRALATEAFF. In DNA form, the CDR3 reads TGTGCCAGCTCACGCGCGTTAGCAACTGAAGCTTTCTTT. The variable domain in full, completed from reference TRBV18 and TRBJ1-1, reads NAGVMQNPRHLVRRRGQEARLRCSPMKGHSHVYWYRQLPEEGLKFMVYLQKENIIDESGMPKERFSAEFPKEGPSILRIQQVVRGDSAAYFCASSRALATEAFFGQGTRLTVV.

V usage is TRBV7-8 and J usage is TRBJ2-3, with 8 bases identical to TRBD2. CDR3 size: 16 residues. Germline V lookup: CDR1 SGHVS, CDR2 FQNEAQ. J gave up 5 bases and V 2 bases, and 9 bases lay outside the gene matches. The CDR3 reads CASSLTSGGVGDTQYF. CDR3 nucleotides: TGTGCCAGCAGCTTAACCTCGGGGGGGGTGGGAGATACGCAGTATTTT.